The present T cell receptor beta chain was sequenced within a study of cytomegalovirus exposure and HLA in healthy donors. Both 60 Vbeta primers and 13 Jbeta primers went into the PCR. Data came from immunoSEQ multiplex PCR; TCRdb stores just in-frame clones and leaves some out. The sample lists 110,000 or so clones, about 70% occurring once. Concerning this clone itself: Its specificity is not known.

Study observations and caveats: An analysis done earlier found most TCR beta V segments productive about 90% or about 30% of the time. Three chains linked to CMV were shown in vitro to be specific for CMV antigens. An apparent linkage of common viral pathogens to several of the most significant clusters emerged in a later analysis. Listed as cytomegalovirus-associated were roughly 180 TCR beta chains.

V lost 4 bases to trimming and J lost 0 bases, with 4 bases between them. Germline V lookup: CDR1 SNHLY, CDR2 FYNNEI. This CDR3 is 13 amino acids long. This receptor was obtained from a man in his thirties or forties in good health and CMV-seronegative. Material: PBMCs. The chain has TRBV2 and TRBJ1-3, with no clear D. In DNA form, the CDR3 reads TGTGCCAGCAGTGGAGACTCTGGAAACACCATATATTTT. Amino acid sequence: CASSGDSGNTIYF.